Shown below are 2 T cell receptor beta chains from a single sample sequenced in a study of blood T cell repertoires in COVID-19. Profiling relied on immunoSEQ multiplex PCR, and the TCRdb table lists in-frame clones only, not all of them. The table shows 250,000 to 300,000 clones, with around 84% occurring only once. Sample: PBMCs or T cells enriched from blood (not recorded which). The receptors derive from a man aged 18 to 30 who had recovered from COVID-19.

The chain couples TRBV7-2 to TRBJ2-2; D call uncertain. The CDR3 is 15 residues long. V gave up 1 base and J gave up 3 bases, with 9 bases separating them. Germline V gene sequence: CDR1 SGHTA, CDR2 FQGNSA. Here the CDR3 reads CASSLGPRDTGELFF. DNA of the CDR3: TGTGCCAGCAGCTTAGGGCCACGGGACACCGGGGAGCTGTTTTTT.

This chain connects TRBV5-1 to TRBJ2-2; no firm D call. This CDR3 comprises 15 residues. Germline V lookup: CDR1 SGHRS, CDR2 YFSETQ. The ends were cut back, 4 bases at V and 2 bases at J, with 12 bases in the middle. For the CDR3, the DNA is TGCGCCAGCAGCGAGGCATTAGTAAACACCGGGGAGCTGTTTTTT. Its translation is CASSEALVNTGELFF.